The TCR beta chain under discussion was sequenced for a study of blood T cell dynamics during melanoma immunotherapy. As for time point: week 3, after first cycle of checkpoint inhibitor. One draw preceded checkpoint blockade; another followed its first cycle at week 3. Libraries were prepared by immunoSEQ multiplex PCR; TCRdb keeps only in-frame clonotypes and omits some of them. In the table there are 15,000 to 20,000 clones, approximately 94% of which are singletons. Germline assignment: CDR1 LNHDA and CDR2 SQIVND (reference sequence). The CDR3 is 16 amino acids. J gave up 4 bases and V 3 bases, and 6 bases lay outside the gene matches.

This chain links TRBV19 with TRBJ2-1; 10 bases line up with TRBD1. Sequencing was performed on effector memory CD8+ T cells from blood, taken from a patient treated with checkpoint blockade. This sequence originates from a human donor with melanoma. CDR3 loop: CASSIGQGGSYNEQFF. The DNA of the CDR3 is TGTGCCAGTAGTATCGGACAGGGGGGTTCGTACAATGAGCAGTTCTTC.